One T cell receptor beta chain is described in this entry. What it recognizes is unknown. The data are from a study of response to subunit inactivated influenza vaccine. The study's findings and limits: The study's authors posited that every seasonal influenza vaccination enlists few new T cells.

TCRdb itself ran the RT-PCR reads through MiXCR, one entry per CDR3 protein. The sample lists hundreds of thousands of distinct CDR3 sequences, about 15% occurring once. The sample here was PBMCs from blood, taken 14 days before vaccination. The TCR comes from a man aged 45-65 years who received an inactivated influenza vaccine.

CDR3: CASSLSAIRGQPQHF. In DNA form, the CDR3 reads TGTGCCAGCAGCTTATCTGCGATACGGGGGCAGCCCCAGCATTTT. The rearrangement uses TRBV7-2 and TRBJ1-5; D possibly corresponds to TRBD1 (5 bases). Trimming removed 2 bases at V and 7 bases at J, with 15 bases between. The germline gives CDR1 SGHTA, CDR2 FQGNSA. CDR3 length: 15 residues.